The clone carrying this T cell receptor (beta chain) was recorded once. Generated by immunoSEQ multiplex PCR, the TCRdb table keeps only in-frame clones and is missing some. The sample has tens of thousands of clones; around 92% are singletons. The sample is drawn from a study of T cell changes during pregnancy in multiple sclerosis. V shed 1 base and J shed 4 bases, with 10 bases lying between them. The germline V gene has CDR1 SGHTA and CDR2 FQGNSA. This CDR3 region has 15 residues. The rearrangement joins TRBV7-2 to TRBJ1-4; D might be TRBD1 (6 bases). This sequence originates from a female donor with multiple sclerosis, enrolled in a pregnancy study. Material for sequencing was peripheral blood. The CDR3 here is CASSLVGQINEKLFF. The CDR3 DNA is TGTGCCAGCAGCTTAGTAGGACAGATTAATGAAAAACTGTTTTTT.